The sequence of this T cell receptor (beta chain) was determined in a study of cytomegalovirus exposure and HLA in healthy donors. As for the study in general: Earlier results showed some 120 million unique TCR beta sequences derived from some 180 million T cells. Genetic ancestry analysis placed 81% of the roughly 400 donors that were genotyped in the Caucasian-associated cluster.

60 Vbeta and 13 Jbeta primers were used in PCR. Measured with immunoSEQ multiplex PCR; TCRdb has only the in-frame clones, and not every one. This table has nearly 200,000 clones, under 90% appearing once. As to this clone: Its antigen is undetermined.

Study results and limitations: In a later analysis, at a false discovery rate of 0.05, 15,000 to 20,000 TCR beta sequences were associated with HLA alleles. Donors belonging to an Asian-associated ancestry cluster reportedly showed fewer N-insertions in productive TCRs than the roughly 700-donor mean, according to what a later analysis found.

Source material: PBMCs. The receptor's source is a boy aged 2 to 9 in good health and CMV-seronegative.

CDR3 in amino acids: CASSLALGTNYEQYF. CDR3 DNA sequence: TGCGCCAGCAGCTTGGCTCTCGGGACAAACTACGAGCAGTACTTC. The chain uses TRBV5-1 and TRBJ2-7, with D maybe TRBD1 (6 bases). Trimming took off 0 bases at V and 3 bases at J, with 13 bases between the two ends. The CDR3 runs to 15 residues. Germline V CDR1 and CDR2: SGHRS, YFSETQ.